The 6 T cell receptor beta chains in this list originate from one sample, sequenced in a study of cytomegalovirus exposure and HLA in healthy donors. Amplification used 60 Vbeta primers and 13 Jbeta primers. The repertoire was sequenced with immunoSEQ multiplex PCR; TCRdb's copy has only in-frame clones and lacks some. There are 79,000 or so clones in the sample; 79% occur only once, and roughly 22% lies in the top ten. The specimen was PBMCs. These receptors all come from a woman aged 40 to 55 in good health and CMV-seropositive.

The CDR3 coding sequence is TGTGCCTCCAAGCACTACACGAACACTGAAGCTTTCTTT. Translation gives CASKHYTNTEAFF. This sequence joins TRBV30 and TRBJ1-1; D call uncertain. Per germline, CDR1 GTSNPN and CDR2 SVGIG (reference sequence). V lost 7 bases to trimming and J lost 1 base, with 13 bases between them. CDR3 length: 13 amino acids.

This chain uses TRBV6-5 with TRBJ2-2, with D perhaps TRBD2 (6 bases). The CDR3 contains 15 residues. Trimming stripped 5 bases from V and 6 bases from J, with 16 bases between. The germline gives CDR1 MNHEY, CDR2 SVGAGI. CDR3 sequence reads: CASSRLVRLSGELFF. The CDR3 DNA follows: TGTGCCAGCAGTCGACTAGTGAGGTTATCCGGGGAGCTGTTTTTT.

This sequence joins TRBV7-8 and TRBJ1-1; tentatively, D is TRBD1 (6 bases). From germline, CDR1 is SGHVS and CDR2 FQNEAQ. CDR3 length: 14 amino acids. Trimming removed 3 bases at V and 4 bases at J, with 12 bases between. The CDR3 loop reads CASSFGGTSTEAFF. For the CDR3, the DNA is TGTGCCAGCAGCTTTGGGGGCACCTCCACTGAAGCTTTCTTT.

The CDR3 sequence is CASSGGLAGGADTQYF. Written as DNA, the CDR3 is TGCGCCAGCAGCGGCGGACTAGCGGGAGGTGCAGATACGCAGTATTTT. The rearrangement links TRBV5-1 to TRBJ2-3, with TRBD2 identical over 14 bases. The CDR3 contains 16 residues. V trimming: 4 bases; J trimming: 4 bases; junction bases outside the gene matches: 5. In germline, CDR1 is SGHRS, CDR2 YFSETQ.

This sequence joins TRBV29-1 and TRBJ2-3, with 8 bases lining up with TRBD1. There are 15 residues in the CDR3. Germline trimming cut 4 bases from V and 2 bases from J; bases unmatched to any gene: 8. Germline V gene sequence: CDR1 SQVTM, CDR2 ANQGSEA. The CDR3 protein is CSVGPQGATTDTQYF. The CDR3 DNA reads TGCAGCGTTGGCCCCCAGGGGGCGACCACAGATACGCAGTATTTT.

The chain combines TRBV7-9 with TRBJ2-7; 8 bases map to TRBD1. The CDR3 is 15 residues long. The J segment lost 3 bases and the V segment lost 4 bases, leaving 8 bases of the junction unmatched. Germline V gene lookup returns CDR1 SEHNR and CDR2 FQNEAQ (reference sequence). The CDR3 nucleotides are TGTGCCAGCAGCTCAGACAGGGGTCCTCTCTACGAGCAGTACTTC. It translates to CASSSDRGPLYEQYF.